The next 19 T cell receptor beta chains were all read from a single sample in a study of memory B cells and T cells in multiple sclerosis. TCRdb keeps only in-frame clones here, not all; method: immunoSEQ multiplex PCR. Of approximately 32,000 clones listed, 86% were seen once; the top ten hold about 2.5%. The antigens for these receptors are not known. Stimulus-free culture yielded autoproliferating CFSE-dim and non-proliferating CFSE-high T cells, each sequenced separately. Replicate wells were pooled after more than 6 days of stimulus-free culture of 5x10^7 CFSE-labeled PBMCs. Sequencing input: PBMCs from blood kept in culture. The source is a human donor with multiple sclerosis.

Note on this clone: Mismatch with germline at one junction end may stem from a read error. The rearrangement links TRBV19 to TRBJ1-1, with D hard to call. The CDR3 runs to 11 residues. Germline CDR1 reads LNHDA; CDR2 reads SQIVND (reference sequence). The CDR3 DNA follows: TGTGCCAGTAGTTTAGACACTGAAGCTTTCTTT. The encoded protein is CASSLDTEAFF. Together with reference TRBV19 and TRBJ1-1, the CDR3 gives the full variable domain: DGGITQSPKYLFRKEGQNVTLSCEQNLNHDAMYWYRQDPGQGLRLIYYSQIVNDFQKGDIAEGYSVSREKKESFPLTVTSAQKNPTAFYLCASSLDTEAFFGQGTRLTVV.

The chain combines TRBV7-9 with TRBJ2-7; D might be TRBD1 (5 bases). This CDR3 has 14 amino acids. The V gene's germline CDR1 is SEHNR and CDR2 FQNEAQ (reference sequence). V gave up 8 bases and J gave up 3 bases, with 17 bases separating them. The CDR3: CASGSPDTNYEQYF. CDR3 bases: TGTGCCAGCGGCTCGCCGGACACGAACTACGAGCAGTACTTC.

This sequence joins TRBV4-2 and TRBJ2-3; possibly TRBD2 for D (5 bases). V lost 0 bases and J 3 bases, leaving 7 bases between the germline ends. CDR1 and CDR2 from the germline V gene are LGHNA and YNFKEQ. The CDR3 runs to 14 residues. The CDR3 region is CASSQDTGTDTQYF. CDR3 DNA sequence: TGTGCCAGCAGCCAAGATACGGGGACAGATACGCAGTATTTT.

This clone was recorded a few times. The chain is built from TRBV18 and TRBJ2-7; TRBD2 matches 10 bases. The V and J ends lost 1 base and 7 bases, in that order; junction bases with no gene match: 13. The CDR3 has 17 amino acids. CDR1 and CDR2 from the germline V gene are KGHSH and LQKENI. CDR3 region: CASSPQPHGTSAREQYF. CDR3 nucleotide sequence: TGTGCCAGCTCACCACAACCCCATGGGACTAGCGCGAGGGAGCAGTACTTC.

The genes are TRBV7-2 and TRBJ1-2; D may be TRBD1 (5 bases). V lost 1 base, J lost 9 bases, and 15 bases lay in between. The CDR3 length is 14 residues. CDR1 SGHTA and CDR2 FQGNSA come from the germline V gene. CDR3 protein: CASSLVPTDTSYTF. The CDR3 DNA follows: TGTGCCAGCAGCTTAGTGCCCACGGACACGAGCTACACCTTC. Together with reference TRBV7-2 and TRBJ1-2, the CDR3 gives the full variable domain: GAGVSQSPSNKVTEKGKDVELRCDPISGHTALYWYRQSLGQGLEFLIYFQGNSAPDKSGLPSDRFSAERTGGSVSTLTIQRTQQEDSAVYLCASSLVPTDTSYTFGSGTRLTVV.

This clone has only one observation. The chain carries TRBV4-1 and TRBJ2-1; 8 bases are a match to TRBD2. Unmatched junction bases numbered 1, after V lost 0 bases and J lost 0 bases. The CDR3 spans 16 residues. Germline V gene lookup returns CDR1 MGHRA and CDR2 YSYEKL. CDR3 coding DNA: TGCGCCAGCAGCCAAGAAAGCGGGAGCTCCTACAATGAGCAGTTCTTC. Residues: CASSQESGSSYNEQFF.

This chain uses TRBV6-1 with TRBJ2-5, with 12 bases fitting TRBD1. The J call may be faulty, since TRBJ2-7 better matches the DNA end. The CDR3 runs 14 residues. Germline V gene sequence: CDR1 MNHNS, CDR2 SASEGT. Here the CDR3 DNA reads TGTGCCAGCAGGGGGACAGGGGGCGCCTACGAGCAGTACTTC. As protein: CASRGTGGAYEQYF.

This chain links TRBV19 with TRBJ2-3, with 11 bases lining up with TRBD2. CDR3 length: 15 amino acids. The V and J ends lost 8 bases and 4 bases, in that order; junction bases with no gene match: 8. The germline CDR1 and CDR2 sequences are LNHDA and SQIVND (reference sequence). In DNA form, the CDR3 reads TGTGCCAGTTCTCCGGGACTAGCGGCCCCAGATACGCAGTATTTT. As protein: CASSPGLAAPDTQYF. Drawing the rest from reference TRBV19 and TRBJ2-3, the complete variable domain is DGGITQSPKYLFRKEGQNVTLSCEQNLNHDAMYWYRQDPGQGLRLIYYSQIVNDFQKGDIAEGYSVSREKKESFPLTVTSAQKNPTAFYLCASSPGLAAPDTQYFGPGTRLTVL.

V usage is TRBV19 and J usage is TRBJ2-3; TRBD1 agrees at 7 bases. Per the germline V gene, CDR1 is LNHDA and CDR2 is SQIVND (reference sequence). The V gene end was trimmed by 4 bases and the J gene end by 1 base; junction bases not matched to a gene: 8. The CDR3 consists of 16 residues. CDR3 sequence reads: CASSNPVRGRTDTQYF. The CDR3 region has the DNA TGTGCCAGTAGTAATCCAGTGAGGGGGCGCACAGATACGCAGTATTTT. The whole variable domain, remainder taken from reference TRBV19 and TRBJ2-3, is DGGITQSPKYLFRKEGQNVTLSCEQNLNHDAMYWYRQDPGQGLRLIYYSQIVNDFQKGDIAEGYSVSREKKESFPLTVTSAQKNPTAFYLCASSNPVRGRTDTQYFGPGTRLTVL.

DNA for the CDR3: TGTGCCAGCAGTCCGACTAGCGGGACCACAGATACGCAGTATTTT. Encoded protein: CASSPTSGTTDTQYF. V is TRBV6-1 and J is TRBJ2-3; 11 nucleotides agree with TRBD2. The germline CDR1 and CDR2 sequences are MNHNS and SASEGT. Unmatched junction bases numbered 3, after V lost 5 bases and J lost 2 bases. This CDR3 is 15 amino acids long.

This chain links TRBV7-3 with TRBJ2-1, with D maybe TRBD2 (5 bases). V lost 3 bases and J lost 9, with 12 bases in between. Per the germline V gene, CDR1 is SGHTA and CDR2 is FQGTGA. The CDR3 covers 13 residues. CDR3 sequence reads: CASSFGISAEQFF. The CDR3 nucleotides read TGTGCCAGCAGCTTCGGGATATCCGCTGAGCAGTTCTTC.

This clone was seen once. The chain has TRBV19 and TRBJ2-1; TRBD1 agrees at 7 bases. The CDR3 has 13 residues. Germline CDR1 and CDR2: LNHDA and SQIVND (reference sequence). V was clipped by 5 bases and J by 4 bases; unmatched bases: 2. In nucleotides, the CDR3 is TGTGCCAGTAGTCTGACAGGGTACAATGAGCAGTTCTTC. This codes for CASSLTGYNEQFF.

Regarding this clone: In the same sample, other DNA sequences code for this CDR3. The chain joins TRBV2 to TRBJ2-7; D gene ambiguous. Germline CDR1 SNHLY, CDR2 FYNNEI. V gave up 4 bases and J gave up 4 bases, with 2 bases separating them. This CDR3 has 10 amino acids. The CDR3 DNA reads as TGTGCCAGCAGTGGTTACGAGCAGTACTTC. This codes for CASSGYEQYF.

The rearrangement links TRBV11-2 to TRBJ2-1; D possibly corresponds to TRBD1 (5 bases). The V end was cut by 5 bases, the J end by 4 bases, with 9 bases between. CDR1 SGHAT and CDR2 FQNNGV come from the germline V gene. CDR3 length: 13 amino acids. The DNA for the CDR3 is TGTGCCAGCAGCCACCAGGGATACAATGAGCAGTTCTTC. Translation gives CASSHQGYNEQFF.

This chain's CDR3 is CASGSRTGGNEKLFF. In DNA form, the CDR3 reads TGTGCCAGCGGTTCCAGGACAGGGGGTAATGAAAAACTGTTTTTT. The chain couples TRBV28 to TRBJ1-4; 10 bases agree with TRBD1. Germline V CDR1 and CDR2: MDHEN, SYDVKM. J gave up 4 bases and V 8 bases, and 7 bases lay outside the gene matches. The CDR3 spans 15 residues.

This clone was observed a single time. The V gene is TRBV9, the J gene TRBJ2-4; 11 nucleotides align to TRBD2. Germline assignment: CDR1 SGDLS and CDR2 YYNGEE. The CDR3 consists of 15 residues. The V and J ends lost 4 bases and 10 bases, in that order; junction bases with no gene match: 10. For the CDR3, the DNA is TGTGCCAGCAGCCCCCGGCTAGCGGGAGGTGGTATTCAGTACTTC. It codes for CASSPRLAGGGIQYF.

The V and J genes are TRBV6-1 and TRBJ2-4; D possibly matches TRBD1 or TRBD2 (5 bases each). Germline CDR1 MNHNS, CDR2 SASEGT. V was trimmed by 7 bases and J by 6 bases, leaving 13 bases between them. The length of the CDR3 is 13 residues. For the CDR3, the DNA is TGTGCCAGCACCCCGGGACGGGCAAACATTCAGTACTTC. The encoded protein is CASTPGRANIQYF.

CDR3 amino acids: CASRPTDGSGQPQHF. The CDR3 DNA reads as TGTGCCAGTCGACCCACGGACGGATCTGGTCAGCCCCAGCATTTT. V is TRBV19 and J is TRBJ1-5, with D hard to call. V gave up 8 bases and J gave up 6 bases, with 20 bases separating them. Per the germline V gene, CDR1 is LNHDA and CDR2 is SQIVND (reference sequence). The CDR3 loop spans 15 amino acids.

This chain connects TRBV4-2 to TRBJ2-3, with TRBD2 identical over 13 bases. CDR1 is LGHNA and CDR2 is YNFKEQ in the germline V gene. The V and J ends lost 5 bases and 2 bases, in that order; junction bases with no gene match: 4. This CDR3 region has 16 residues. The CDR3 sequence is CASSATSGGPTDTQYF. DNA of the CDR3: TGTGCCAGCAGCGCGACTAGCGGGGGGCCCACAGATACGCAGTATTTT.